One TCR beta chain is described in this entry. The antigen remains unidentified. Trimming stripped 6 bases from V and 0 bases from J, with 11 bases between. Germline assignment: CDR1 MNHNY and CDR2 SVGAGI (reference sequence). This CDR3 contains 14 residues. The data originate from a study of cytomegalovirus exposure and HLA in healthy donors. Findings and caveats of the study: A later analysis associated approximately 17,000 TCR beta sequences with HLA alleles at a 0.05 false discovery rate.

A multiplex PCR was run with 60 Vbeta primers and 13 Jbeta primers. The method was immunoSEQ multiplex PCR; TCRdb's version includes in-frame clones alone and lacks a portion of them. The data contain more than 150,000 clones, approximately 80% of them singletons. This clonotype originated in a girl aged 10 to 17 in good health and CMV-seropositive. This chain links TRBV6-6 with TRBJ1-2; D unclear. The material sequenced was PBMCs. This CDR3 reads CASSQDLSNYGYTF. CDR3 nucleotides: TGTGCCAGCAGCCAGGACTTGTCTAACTATGGCTACACCTTC.